One sample yielded the 22 T cell receptor beta chains listed below, sequenced in a study of blood T cell repertoires in COVID-19. Libraries were prepared by immunoSEQ multiplex PCR; TCRdb keeps only in-frame clonotypes and omits some of them. The sample records around 250,000 clones, around 80% being singletons. Sequenced material: peripheral blood. Source of these receptors: a woman of 80 years or more with acute or convalescent COVID-19.

CDR3 bases: TGTGCCAGCAGCTACGGACAGGGGCCAAATTCACCCCTCCACTTT. This gives the protein CASSYGQGPNSPLHF. The gene calls are TRBV7-6 and TRBJ1-6; 9 bases agree with TRBD1. V lost 4 bases and J lost 7; bases outside the gene matches: 5. This CDR3 region has 15 residues. Per germline, CDR1 SGHVS and CDR2 FNYEAQ.

The chain links TRBV3-1 (or the pseudogene TRBV3-2) to TRBJ2-3, with 13 bases that match TRBD2. Germline V CDR1 and CDR2: LGHDT, YNNKEL (reference sequence). This CDR3 comprises 17 residues. The V and J ends lost 1 base and 5 bases, in that order; junction bases with no gene match: 6. DNA of the CDR3: TGTGCCAGCAGCCAAGGAGGACTAGCGGGAGTTGGAGATACGCAGTATTTT. Its protein is CASSQGGLAGVGDTQYF.

The chain combines TRBV24-1 with TRBJ2-5, with 11 bases identical to TRBD1. This CDR3 comprises 15 residues. J was trimmed by 4 bases and V by 4 bases; bases with no gene match: 4. Germline values: CDR1 KGHDR, CDR2 SFDVKD. The CDR3 region is CATSEGGTGGETQYF. CDR3 DNA: TGTGCCACCAGTGAAGGCGGGACAGGGGGAGAGACCCAGTACTTC.

The V gene is TRBV4-2, the J gene TRBJ1-4, with 7 bases aligning to TRBD1. Germline CDR1 reads LGHNA; CDR2 reads YNFKEQ. This CDR3 has 19 amino acids. J lost 2 bases, V lost 4 bases, and 16 bases had no gene match. The chain's CDR3 is CASSRRRDRAPATNEKLFF. CDR3 DNA: TGTGCCAGCAGCCGACGGAGGGACAGAGCTCCTGCTACTAATGAAAAACTGTTTTTT.

This clone was counted between two and nine times. This chain joins TRBV6-5 and TRBJ1-3, with TRBD1 identical over 7 bases. J gave up 4 bases and V 2 bases, and 5 bases lay outside the gene matches. This CDR3 contains 15 residues. CDR1 is MNHEY and CDR2 is SVGAGI in the germline V gene. The CDR3 nucleotides read TGTGCCAGCAGTTACGACAGGGCGGAAGGAAACACCATATATTTT. Its protein product is CASSYDRAEGNTIYF.

The chain employs TRBV3-1 (or the pseudogene TRBV3-2) and TRBJ2-3; 8 nucleotides match TRBD2. V was pared by 0 bases and J by 6 bases, with 11 bases of the junction left unmatched. Per germline, CDR1 LGHDT and CDR2 YNNKEL (reference sequence). The CDR3 has 17 residues. The CDR3 is CASSQELPGGGRDTQYF. In DNA form, the CDR3 reads TGTGCCAGCAGCCAAGAATTACCGGGAGGGGGACGGGATACGCAGTATTTT.

This clone has just a few counts. This chain joins TRBV11-2 and TRBJ2-4, with TRBD1 matching over 9 bases. The CDR3 consists of 16 residues. CDR1 is SGHAT, CDR2 FQNNGV, per germline. Trimming took 1 base from V and 11 from J; bases not matched to a gene: 12. The CDR3 here is CASSLGVGTGSLFQYF. In nucleotides, the CDR3 is TGTGCCAGCAGCTTAGGGGTCGGGACAGGGTCTCTCTTTCAGTACTTC.

V is TRBV19 and J is TRBJ2-7; TRBD1 matches 8 bases. Per the germline V gene, CDR1 is LNHDA and CDR2 is SQIVND (reference sequence). The CDR3 length is 15 residues. Trimming took 5 bases from V and 0 from J; bases not matched to a gene: 6. The CDR3 reads CASSQPRGLSYEQYF. DNA for the CDR3: TGTGCCAGTAGTCAACCCAGGGGGCTCTCCTACGAGCAGTACTTC.

This chain joins TRBV6-5 and TRBJ1-1, with 7 bases matching TRBD1. The trim removed 8 bases at V and 4 bases at J, leaving 7 bases unmatched. The V gene's germline CDR1 is MNHEY and CDR2 SVGAGI. The CDR3 extends over 13 amino acids. CDR3 amino acids: CASRETGTTEAFF. For the CDR3, the DNA is TGTGCCAGCCGAGAGACAGGGACCACTGAAGCTTTCTTT.

This chain joins TRBV7-2 and TRBJ2-7, with a possible D match to TRBD1 (6 bases). The germline V gene has CDR1 SGHTA and CDR2 FQGNSA. The CDR3 contains 17 residues. Trimming shortened V by 3 bases and J by 4 bases, and 22 bases separated the two germline ends. The CDR3 here is CASSFAGTPNIGYEQYF. CDR3 nucleotide sequence: TGTGCCAGCAGCTTTGCTGGGACACCCAACATAGGATACGAGCAGTACTTC.

CDR3 protein: CASSWGQNNEKLFF. DNA for the CDR3: TGTGCCAGCAGTTGGGGACAGAATAATGAAAAACTGTTTTTT. The V and J genes are TRBV6-9 and TRBJ1-4; 7 bases are shared with TRBD1. This CDR3 comprises 14 residues. Germline V CDR1 and CDR2: MNHGY, SVAAGI. After removal of 4 bases from V and 4 bases from J, the junction contained 3 bases not matched to a gene.

The rearrangement uses TRBV6-5 and TRBJ2-5, with 10 bases aligning to TRBD2. Germline CDR1 MNHEY, CDR2 SVGAGI. This CDR3 has 14 residues. J lost 4 bases, V lost 5 bases, and 4 bases had no gene match. DNA for the CDR3: TGTGCCAGCAGTATAGCGGGGGGCGGAGAGACCCAGTACTTC. Translation gives CASSIAGGGETQYF.

This chain links TRBV15 with TRBJ2-1, with TRBD2 matching over 13 bases. The germline V gene has CDR1 LNHNV and CDR2 YYDKDF (reference sequence). This CDR3 contains 20 residues. V shed 0 bases, J shed 0 bases, and the junction held 8 bases outside the gene matches. The CDR3 DNA reads TGTGCCACCAGCAGAGACAGGACTAGCGGGAGTATAAGCTCCTACAATGAGCAGTTCTTC. Its translation is CATSRDRTSGSISSYNEQFF.

V usage is TRBV6-5 and J usage is TRBJ2-7; D possibly corresponds to TRBD2 (5 bases). CDR3 length: 16 residues. The V gene's germline CDR1 is MNHEY and CDR2 SVGAGI. The ends were cut back, 0 bases at V and 2 bases at J, with 14 bases in the middle. CDR3 bases: TGTGCCAGCAGTTACTCGAACGCGGGCGGACCCTACGAGCAGTACTTC. This codes for CASSYSNAGGPYEQYF.

The rearrangement uses TRBV7-9 and TRBJ2-3; 8 bases line up with TRBD1. J gave up 3 bases and V 0 bases, and 8 bases lay outside the gene matches. The germline V gene encodes CDR1 SEHNR and CDR2 FQNEAQ (reference sequence). The CDR3 totals 17 residues. CDR3 sequence reads: CASSLAIDRGSTDTQYF. The CDR3 DNA reads TGTGCCAGCAGCTTAGCGATCGACAGGGGTTCGACAGATACGCAGTATTTT.

This clone appeared a single time. CDR3 sequence reads: CASSRSGGGYTF. The CDR3 coding sequence is TGCGCCAGCAGCCGCTCTGGGGGCGGCTACACCTTC. This sequence joins TRBV5-1 and TRBJ1-2; tentative D call: TRBD1 (6 bases). This CDR3 is built from 12 residues. The germline CDR1 and CDR2 sequences are SGHRS and YFSETQ. Trimming took 4 bases from V and 8 from J, leaving 12 bases between them.

The rearrangement uses TRBV19 and TRBJ1-2, with 7 nucleotides matching TRBD1. This CDR3 spans 17 amino acids. Germline V CDR1 and CDR2: LNHDA, SQIVND (reference sequence). Trimming took 4 bases from V and 0 from J; bases not matched to a gene: 11. The CDR3 is CASSTGQALLPNYGYTF. The CDR3, as DNA: TGTGCCAGTAGTACTGGACAGGCGCTCCTCCCTAACTATGGCTACACCTTC.

The chain combines TRBV25-1 with TRBJ2-3; no clear D. The V gene lost 6 bases and the J gene lost 6 bases, with 13 bases spanning the gap. Germline assignment: CDR1 MGHDK and CDR2 SYGVNS. The CDR3 extends over 13 amino acids. The CDR3 is CASSATNRDTQYF. The CDR3 region has the DNA TGTGCCAGCAGCGCGACAAATCGGGATACGCAGTATTTT.

The V gene is TRBV5-1, the J gene TRBJ2-3, with D possibly being TRBD2 (6 bases). Trimming cost V 1 base and J 0 bases, with 9 bases left between them. The germline gives CDR1 SGHRS, CDR2 YFSETQ. The CDR3 consists of 15 residues. The CDR3, as DNA: TGCGCCAGCAGCTTGAGGGCGGGAAGCACAGATACGCAGTATTTT. Translation gives CASSLRAGSTDTQYF.

The V gene is TRBV7-2, the J gene TRBJ1-1, with D perhaps TRBD1 (6 bases). The germline V and J ends were trimmed by 5 bases and 4 bases, with 14 bases remaining between them. Germline V gene sequence: CDR1 SGHTA, CDR2 FQGNSA. This CDR3 region has 14 residues. The CDR3 reads CASSTYSGVTEAFF. In DNA form, the CDR3 reads TGTGCCAGCAGCACCTATTCAGGGGTCACTGAAGCTTTCTTT.

This rearrangement joins TRBV29-1 to TRBJ1-2; D possibly corresponds to TRBD1 (6 bases). The V and J ends lost 6 bases and 0 bases respectively, with 14 bases between them. The CDR3 is 14 amino acids. Per germline, CDR1 SQVTM and CDR2 ANQGSEA. The CDR3 DNA sequence: TGCAGCGTCGATCAGGACAGAACTAACTATGGCTACACCTTC. It encodes CSVDQDRTNYGYTF.

The V and J genes are TRBV18 and TRBJ1-2; D may be TRBD1 (5 bases). Trimming removed 5 bases from V and 6 bases from J, with 16 bases in between. The CDR3 sequence is 14 residues long. CDR1 is KGHSH, CDR2 LQKENI, per germline. CDR3 bases: TGTGCCAGCTCAAACCTTGGGGGGGATAATGGCTACACCTTC. This sequence encodes CASSNLGGDNGYTF.